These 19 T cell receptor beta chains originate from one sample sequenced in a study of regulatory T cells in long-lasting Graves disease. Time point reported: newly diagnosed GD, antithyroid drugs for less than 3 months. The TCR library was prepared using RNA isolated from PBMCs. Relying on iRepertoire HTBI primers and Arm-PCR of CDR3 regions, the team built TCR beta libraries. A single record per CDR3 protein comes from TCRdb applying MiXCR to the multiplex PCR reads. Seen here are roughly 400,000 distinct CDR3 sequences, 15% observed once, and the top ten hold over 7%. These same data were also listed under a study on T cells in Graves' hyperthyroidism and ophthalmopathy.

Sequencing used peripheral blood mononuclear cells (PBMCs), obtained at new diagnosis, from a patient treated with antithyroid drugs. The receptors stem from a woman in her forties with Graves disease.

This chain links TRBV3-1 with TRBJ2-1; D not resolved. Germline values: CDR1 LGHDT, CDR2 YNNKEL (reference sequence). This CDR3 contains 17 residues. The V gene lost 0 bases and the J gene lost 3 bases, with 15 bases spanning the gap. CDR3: CASSQEIREESYNEQFF. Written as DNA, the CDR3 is TGTGCCAGCAGCCAAGAAATCCGCGAGGAGAGCTACAATGAGCAGTTCTTC.

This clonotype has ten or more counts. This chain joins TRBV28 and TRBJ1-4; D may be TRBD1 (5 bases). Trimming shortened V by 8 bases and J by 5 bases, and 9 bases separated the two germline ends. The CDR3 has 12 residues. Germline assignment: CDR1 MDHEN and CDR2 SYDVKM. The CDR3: CASGKGNEKLFF. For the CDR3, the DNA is TGTGCCAGCGGGAAGGGGAATGAAAAACTGTTTTTT. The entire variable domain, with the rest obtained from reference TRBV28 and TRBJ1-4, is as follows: DVKVTQSSRYLVKRTGEKVFLECVQDMDHENMFWYRQDPGLGLRLIYFSYDVKMKEKGDIPEGYSVSREKKERFSLILESASTNQTSMYLCASGKGNEKLFFGSGTQLSVL.

The CDR3 nucleotides are TGTGCCAGCAGCTTAACGGACGGAATGAACACTGAAGCTTTCTTT. Translation gives CASSLTDGMNTEAFF. The chain has TRBV7-3 and TRBJ1-1; D is undetermined. The CDR3 loop spans 15 amino acids. V lost 0 bases and J lost 0, with 8 bases in between. CDR1 and CDR2 from the germline V gene are SGHTA and FQGTGA.

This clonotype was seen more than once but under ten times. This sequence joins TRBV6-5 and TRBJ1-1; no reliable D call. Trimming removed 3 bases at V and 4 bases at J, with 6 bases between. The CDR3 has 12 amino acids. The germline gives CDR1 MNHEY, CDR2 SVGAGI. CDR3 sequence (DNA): TGTGCCAGCAGTTATATTGGCACTGAAGCTTTCTTT. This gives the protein CASSYIGTEAFF.

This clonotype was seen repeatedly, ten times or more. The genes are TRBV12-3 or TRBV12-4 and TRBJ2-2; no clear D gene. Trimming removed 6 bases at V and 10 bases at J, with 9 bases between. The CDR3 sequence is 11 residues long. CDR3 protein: CASSPLVELFF. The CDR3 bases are TGTGCCAGCAGCCCTCTTGTGGAGCTGTTTTTT.

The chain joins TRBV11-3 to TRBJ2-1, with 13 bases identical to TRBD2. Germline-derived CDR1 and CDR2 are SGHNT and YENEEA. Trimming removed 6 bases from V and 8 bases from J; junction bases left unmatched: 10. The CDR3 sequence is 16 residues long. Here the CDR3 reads CASSLHGTSGTDEQFF. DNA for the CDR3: TGTGCCAGCAGTCTCCACGGGACTAGCGGGACCGATGAGCAGTTCTTC. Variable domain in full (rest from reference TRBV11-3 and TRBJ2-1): EAGVVQSPRYKIIEKKQPVAFWCNPISGHNTLYWYLQNLGQGPELLIRYENEEAVDDSQLPKDRFSAERLKGVDSTLKIQPAELGDSAVYLCASSLHGTSGTDEQFFGPGTRLTVL.

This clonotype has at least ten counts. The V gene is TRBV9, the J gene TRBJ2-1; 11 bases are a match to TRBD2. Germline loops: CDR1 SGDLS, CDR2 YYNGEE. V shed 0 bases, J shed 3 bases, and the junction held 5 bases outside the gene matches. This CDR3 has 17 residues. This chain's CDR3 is CASSVGLTSGSYNEQFF. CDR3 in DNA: TGTGCCAGCAGCGTAGGGTTAACTAGCGGGAGCTACAATGAGCAGTTCTTC.

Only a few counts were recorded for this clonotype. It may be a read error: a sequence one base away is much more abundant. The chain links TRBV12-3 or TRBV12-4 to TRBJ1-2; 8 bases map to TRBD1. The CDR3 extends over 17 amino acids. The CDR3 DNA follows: TGTGCCTGCAGTTTCCAGTTCCAGGGGGCCGGTAACTATGGCTACACCTTC. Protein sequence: CACSFQFQGAGNYGYTF.

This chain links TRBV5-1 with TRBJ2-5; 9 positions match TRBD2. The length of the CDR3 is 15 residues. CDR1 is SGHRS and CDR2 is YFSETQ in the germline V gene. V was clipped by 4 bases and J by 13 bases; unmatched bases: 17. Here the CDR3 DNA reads TGCGCCAGCAGCGCCATAGCGGGAGAGGGAGAGGCCCTGTACTTC. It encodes CASSAIAGEGEALYF.

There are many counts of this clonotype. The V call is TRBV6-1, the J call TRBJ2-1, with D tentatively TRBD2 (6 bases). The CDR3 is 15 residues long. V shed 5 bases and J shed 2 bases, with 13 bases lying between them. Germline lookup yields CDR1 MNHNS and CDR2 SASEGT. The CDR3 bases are TGTGCCAGCAGTCGGGGGACCCTTACCTACAATGAGCAGTTCTTC. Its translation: CASSRGTLTYNEQFF.

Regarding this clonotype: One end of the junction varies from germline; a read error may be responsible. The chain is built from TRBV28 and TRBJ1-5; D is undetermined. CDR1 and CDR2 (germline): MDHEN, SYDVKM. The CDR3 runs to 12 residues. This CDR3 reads CTSTHGNQPQHF. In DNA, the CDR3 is TGTACCAGCACCCACGGCAATCAGCCCCAGCATTTT.

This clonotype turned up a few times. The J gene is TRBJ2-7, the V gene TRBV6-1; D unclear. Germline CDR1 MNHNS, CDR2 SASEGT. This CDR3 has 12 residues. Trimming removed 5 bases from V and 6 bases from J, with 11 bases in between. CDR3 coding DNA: TGTGCCAGCAGTCGAAACCAGCTCGAGCAGTACTTC. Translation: CASSRNQLEQYF.

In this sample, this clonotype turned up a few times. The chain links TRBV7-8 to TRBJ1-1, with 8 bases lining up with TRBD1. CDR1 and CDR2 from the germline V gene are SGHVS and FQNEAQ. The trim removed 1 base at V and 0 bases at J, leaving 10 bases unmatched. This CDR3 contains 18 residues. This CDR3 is CASSLVRTGLKMNTEAFF. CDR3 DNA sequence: TGTGCCAGCAGCTTAGTTCGGACAGGGCTAAAGATGAACACTGAAGCTTTCTTT.

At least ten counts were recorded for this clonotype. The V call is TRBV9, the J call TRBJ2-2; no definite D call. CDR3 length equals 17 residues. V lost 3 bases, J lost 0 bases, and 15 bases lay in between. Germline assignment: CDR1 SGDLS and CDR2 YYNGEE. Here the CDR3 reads CASSAPSTDPNTGELFF. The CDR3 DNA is TGTGCCAGCAGCGCCCCCTCCACGGATCCGAACACCGGGGAGCTGTTTTTT.

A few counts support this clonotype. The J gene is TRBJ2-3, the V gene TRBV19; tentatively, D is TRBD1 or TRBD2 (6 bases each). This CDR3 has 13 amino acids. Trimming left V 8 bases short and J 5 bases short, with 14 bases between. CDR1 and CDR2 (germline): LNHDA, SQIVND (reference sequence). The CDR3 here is CASWRGKGDTQYF. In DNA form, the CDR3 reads TGTGCCAGTTGGAGGGGGAAGGGAGATACGCAGTATTTT.

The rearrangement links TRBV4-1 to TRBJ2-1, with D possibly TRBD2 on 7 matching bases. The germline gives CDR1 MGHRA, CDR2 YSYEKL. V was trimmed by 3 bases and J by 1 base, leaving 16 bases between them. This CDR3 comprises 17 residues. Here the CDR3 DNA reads TGCGCCAGCAGCCAGCCACAGGGCGGGAGTTCCTACAATGAGCAGTTCTTC. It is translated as CASSQPQGGSSYNEQFF.

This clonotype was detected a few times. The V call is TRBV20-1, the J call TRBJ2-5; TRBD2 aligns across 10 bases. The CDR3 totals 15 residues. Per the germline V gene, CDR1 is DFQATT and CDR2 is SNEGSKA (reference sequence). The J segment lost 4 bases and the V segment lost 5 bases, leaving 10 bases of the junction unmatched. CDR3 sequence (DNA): TGCAGTGCTGGGCGGGGGAGCGGGAGGGTAGAGACCCAGTACTTC. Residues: CSAGRGSGRVETQYF.

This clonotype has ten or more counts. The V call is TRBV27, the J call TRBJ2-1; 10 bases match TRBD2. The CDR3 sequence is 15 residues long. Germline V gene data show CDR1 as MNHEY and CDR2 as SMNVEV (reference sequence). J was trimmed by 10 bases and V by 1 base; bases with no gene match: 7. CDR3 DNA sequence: TGTGCCAGCAGTTTATTCCCGCTAGCGGGAGAGGAGCAGTTCTTC. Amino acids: CASSLFPLAGEEQFF.

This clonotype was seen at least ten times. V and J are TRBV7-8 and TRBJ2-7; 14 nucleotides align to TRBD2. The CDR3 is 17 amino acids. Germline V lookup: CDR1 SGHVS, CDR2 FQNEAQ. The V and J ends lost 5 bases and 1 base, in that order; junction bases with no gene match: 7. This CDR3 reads CASSPRLAGGGSYEQYF. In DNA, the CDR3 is TGTGCCAGCAGCCCCCGACTAGCGGGAGGGGGGTCCTACGAGCAGTACTTC.